Listed below are T cell receptor beta chains from one sample, sequenced in a study of T cell repertoires in cytomegalovirus infection. TCRdb re-called the reads with MiXCR, one entry per CDR3 protein. The sample includes around 110,000 distinct CDR3 sequences, roughly a tenth of them seen just once. The antigens these receptors bind are not known. The sequenced sample was PBMCs, sequenced either directly or after in vitro stimulation (not recorded which). Every receptor here comes from a human donor in good health (CMV status not recorded). Some clones in this sample may be carry-over from other donors' samples. The CDR3 runs from the conserved cysteine through the conserved F or W. The D gene is left open where the match is weak. Rows may omit the clone size; those that give it use once, few, many or a size class.

clone size,V gene,J gene,D gene,CDR3 DNA,CDR3 protein
few,TRBV7-4,TRBJ2-7,-,TGTGCCAGCAGCTCGAGACAGGGAGGTCACCACGAGCAGTACTTC,CASSSRQGGHHEQYF
-,TRBV19,TRBJ1-6,-,TGTGCCAGTAGTATAGACGGCTATCCGGCGGGTAATTCACCCCTCCACTTT,CASSIDGYPAGNSPLHF
-,TRBV11-2,TRBJ2-1,-,TGTGCCAGCAGCTCGTTGGACGTGAATGAGCAGTTCTTC,CASSSLDVNEQFF
many,TRBV7-9,TRBJ1-1,-,TGTGCCAGCAGCCCCCTCCCACAGGGTGCGATGAACACTGAAGCTTTCTTT,CASSPLPQGAMNTEAFF
-,TRBV27,TRBJ2-4,-,TGTGCCAGCAGTTCCACCACAAGGGCCAAAAACATTCAGTACTTC,CASSSTTRAKNIQYF
many,TRBV19,TRBJ2-1,-,TGTGCCAGTAGTCAGGTAGCGGTTTACAATGAGCAGTTCTTC,CASSQVAVYNEQFF
-,TRBV28,TRBJ2-5,-,TGTGCCAGCAGTACCCAACTAGCCCCGGAGACCCAGTACTTC,CASSTQLAPETQYF
many,TRBV5-5,TRBJ2-4,TRBD1,TGTGCCAGCAGCCGTACAGGGGAGAAAAACATTCAGTACTTC,CASSRTGEKNIQYF
few,TRBV12-3/TRBV12-4,TRBJ2-2,TRBD2,TGTGCCAGCAGTTTAAGTCGCGGGAGAGGCACCGGGGAGCTGTTTTTT,CASSLSRGRGTGELFF
many,TRBV20-1,TRBJ1-2,TRBD1,TGCAGCGTGGGAGGGACAGGGGGGCCGAGCTATGGCTACACCTTC,CSVGGTGGPSYGYTF
-,TRBV7-2,TRBJ1-2,TRBD1,TGTGCCAGCAGCCAGGGGACAGGGGAGAGTGGCTACACCTTC,CASSQGTGESGYTF
-,TRBV6-2/TRBV6-3,TRBJ2-3,-,TGTGCCAGCAGTTACAGGGAGACAGATACGCAGTATTTT,CASSYRETDTQYF
many,TRBV7-2,TRBJ1-1,TRBD1,TGTGCCAGCAGCCCGAGGTCCGGGACAGGGGGCGCGGGCACTGAAGCTTTCTTT,CASSPRSGTGGAGTEAFF
-,TRBV6-5,TRBJ1-3,TRBD1,TGTGCCAGCAGTCCCCGACAGGGGGCTTCTGGAAACACCATATATTTT,CASSPRQGASGNTIYF
few,TRBV7-9,TRBJ2-1,-,TGTGCCAGCAGCTTTCCCGAGCAGTTCTTC,CASSFPEQFF
many,TRBV7-6,TRBJ2-1,TRBD2,TGTGCCAGCAGACGACTAGCGGGAAACTACAATGAGCAGTTCTTC,CASRRLAGNYNEQFF
many,TRBV7-2,TRBJ1-5,TRBD1,TGTGCCAGCAACCGGGACAGCGACTTTAGCAATCAGCCCCAGCATTTT,CASNRDSDFSNQPQHF
few,TRBV6-2/TRBV6-3,TRBJ2-1,TRBD2,TGTGCCAGCAACCTCTTAAGGGGCGGGAGGGCCCGGGAGCAGTTCTTC,CASNLLRGGRAREQFF
many,TRBV4-1,TRBJ2-2,TRBD2,TGCGCCAGCAGCCAAGAACTAGCGGGAGTCACCGGGGAGCTGTTTTTT,CASSQELAGVTGELFF
many,TRBV10-3,TRBJ2-7,-,TGTGCCATCAAAGATCGCTCCTACGAGCAGTACTTC,CAIKDRSYEQYF
many,TRBV19,TRBJ2-1,-,TGTGCCAGTAGTAGCCTTGCGGGAACCTACAATGAGCAGTTCTTC,CASSSLAGTYNEQFF
-,TRBV4-1,TRBJ2-1,TRBD2,TGCGCCAGCAGCCAAACCGGGACTAGCAGGGCCAATGAGCAGTTCTTC,CASSQTGTSRANEQFF
-,TRBV6-2/TRBV6-3,TRBJ1-5,-,TGTGCCAGCACCTACAGGGAAGGCAATCAGCCCCAGCATTTT,CASTYREGNQPQHF
few,TRBV7-6,TRBJ1-1,-,TGTGCCAGTTCCCAAGATTACGTAACTGAAGCTTTCTTT,CASSQDYVTEAFF
few,TRBV7-8,TRBJ1-1,TRBD1,TGTGCCAGCAGCGCGACAGGGGACGTTGGGGGGGGGGGAGCTTTCTTT,CASSATGDVGGGGAFF
many,TRBV6-1,TRBJ2-5,-,TGTGCCAGCAGGGACGACCAGAGAGCCTTAGAGACCCAGTACTTC,CASRDDQRALETQYF
-,TRBV20-1,TRBJ1-1,-,TGCAGTGCTAGTCAAGCGAACACTGAAGCTTTCTTT,CSASQANTEAFF
-,TRBV5-1,TRBJ1-1,-,TGCGCCAGCAGCTCGAGGGGCAGGACGAACACTGAAGCTTTCTTT,CASSSRGRTNTEAFF
many,TRBV4-1,TRBJ1-2,-,TGCGCCAGCAGCCAATATCGGGGGCAGGTCTACACCTTC,CASSQYRGQVYTF
many,TRBV6-5,TRBJ1-3,-,TGTGCCAGCAGGGTTGGGGGAATTGGAGGAAACACCATATATTTT,CASRVGGIGGNTIYF
many,TRBV6-5,TRBJ1-4,-,TGTGCCAGCAGTTACGGGGGTATGGAGAGGGGAAAACTGTTTTTT,CASSYGGMERGKLFF
few,TRBV7-8,TRBJ2-7,TRBD2,TGTGCCAGCAGCCCCTTAGCGGGAGTGGGCGAGCAGTACTTC,CASSPLAGVGEQYF
many,TRBV12-3/TRBV12-4,TRBJ1-1,-,TGTGCCAGCAGGAACAGGGCATCGAACACTGAAGCTTTCTTT,CASRNRASNTEAFF
many,TRBV7-2,TRBJ1-2,TRBD1,TGTGCCAGCAGGGTCTCAGGGGGGAGAGGCTACACCTTC,CASRVSGGRGYTF
-,TRBV20-1,TRBJ1-2,-,TGCAGTGCCGGGGGGGGCGCGGAGGGCTACACCTTC,CSAGGGAEGYTF
-,TRBV2,TRBJ1-4,TRBD1,TGTGCCAGCAGGGGACAGCCAACTAATGAAAAACTGTTTTTT,CASRGQPTNEKLFF
many,TRBV6-5,TRBJ1-5,TRBD1,TGTGCCAGCAGTCCTAAACAGGGGGTCAATCAGCCCCAGCATTTT,CASSPKQGVNQPQHF
many,TRBV7-9,TRBJ1-2,-,TGTGCCAGCAGCTCGCATGGAGCTAACTATGGCTACACCTTC,CASSSHGANYGYTF
few,TRBV19,TRBJ2-1,TRBD2,TGTGCCAGTACCCAGACTAGCGGGACCTACAATGAGCAGTTCTTC,CASTQTSGTYNEQFF
-,TRBV30,TRBJ2-5,TRBD1,TGTGCCTGGAACCGGGACAGGGGAGGAGAGACCCAGTACTTC,CAWNRDRGGETQYF
-,TRBV7-8,TRBJ2-2,-,TGTGCCAGCAGCTTAGGTTTGGGAGTCGGGGAGCTGTTTTTT,CASSLGLGVGELFF
few,TRBV20-1,TRBJ2-3,TRBD2,TGCAGTGCCGCGCCTGGACTAGCGGGAGGCCCTAGCACAGATACGCAGTATTTT,CSAAPGLAGGPSTDTQYF
-,TRBV6-6,TRBJ2-2,-,TGTGCCAGCAGTTACCTCTTGTTAAATAGCGGCACCGGGGAGCTGTTTTTT,CASSYLLLNSGTGELFF
many,TRBV7-2,TRBJ2-1,-,TGTGCCAGCACCGGACCCAGCTCCTACAATGAGCAGTTCTTC,CASTGPSSYNEQFF
many,TRBV7-2,TRBJ2-2,TRBD2,TGTGCCAGCAGCTTAGAACTAGCGGGAGTGGTCGGGGAGCTGTTTTTT,CASSLELAGVVGELFF
many,TRBV4-2,TRBJ2-1,TRBD2,TGTGCCAGCAGCCGGACTAGCGGGAGGGGGTACAATGAGCAGTTCTTC,CASSRTSGRGYNEQFF
many,TRBV10-1,TRBJ2-2,TRBD1,TGCGCCAGCAGTGACAGGAACAGGGGATCCGGGGAGCTGTTTTTT,CASSDRNRGSGELFF
many,TRBV7-9,TRBJ2-7,-,TGTGCCAGCAGCGAATTCTACGAGCAGTACTTC,CASSEFYEQYF
-,TRBV7-9,TRBJ1-1,TRBD1,TGTGCCAGCAGCGGGGGACAGGGGGGCATTGAAGCATTCTTT,CASSGGQGGIEAFF